A selection of T cell receptor beta chains follows, all from one sample in a study of regulatory T cells in long-lasting Graves disease. Each CDR3 protein is one row after TCRdb ran MiXCR on the multiplex PCR reads. Altogether roughly 560,000 distinct CDR3 sequences are present, 15% to 20% being singletons, with the ten largest covering approximately 25%. This same sample was also part of a study on T cells in Graves' hyperthyroidism and ophthalmopathy.

Sequenced material: peripheral blood mononuclear cells (PBMCs), taken at new diagnosis, from a patient treated with antithyroid drugs. The receptors originated from a woman aged 35-65 years with Graves disease. Each CDR3 is given with its conserved first and last residue. A D gene is named only where the DNA matches it firmly. A row's size may be missing; if present it is once, few, many or a size class.

v_call: TRBV12-3/TRBV12-4; d_call: NA; j_call: TRBJ1-3; cdr3_length: 13; clone_size: many; cdr3_nt: TGTGCCAGCAGCTGGACCTCTGGAAACACCATATATTTT; cdr3_aa: CASSWTSGNTIYF
v_call: TRBV20-1; d_call: NA; j_call: TRBJ1-6; cdr3_length: 16; clone_size: many; cdr3_nt: TGCAGTGCTAGCTTTGGCAGTACCAGGGCTGGATCACCCCTCCACTTT; cdr3_aa: CSASFGSTRAGSPLHF
v_call: TRBV5-6; d_call: TRBD1; j_call: TRBJ2-7; cdr3_length: 16; clone_size: NA; cdr3_nt: TGTGCCAGCAGCTCTTCTCCGACAGGGACCCCCTACGAGCAGTACTTC; cdr3_aa: CASSSSPTGTPYEQYF
v_call: TRBV19; d_call: TRBD1; j_call: TRBJ1-1; cdr3_length: 16; clone_size: few; cdr3_nt: TGTGCCAGTAGTATAATGACAGGGTCAGCGAACACTGAAGCTTTCTTT; cdr3_aa: CASSIMTGSANTEAFF
v_call: TRBV7-3; d_call: NA; j_call: TRBJ2-2; cdr3_length: 13; clone_size: few; cdr3_nt: TGTGCCAGCAGCTTACATCTAGACGGGGAGCTGTTTTTT; cdr3_aa: CASSLHLDGELFF
v_call: TRBV30; d_call: NA; j_call: TRBJ1-5; cdr3_length: 12; clone_size: NA; cdr3_nt: TGTGCCTGGAGTTCAGGGATTCAGCCCCAGCATTTT; cdr3_aa: CAWSSGIQPQHF
v_call: TRBV3-1; d_call: TRBD1; j_call: TRBJ2-5; cdr3_length: 16; clone_size: many; cdr3_nt: TGTGCCAGCAGCCAGATTACGTTGACAGGGCGGGAGACCCAGTACTTC; cdr3_aa: CASSQITLTGRETQYF
v_call: TRBV7-2; d_call: NA; j_call: TRBJ2-2; cdr3_length: 15; clone_size: few; cdr3_nt: TGTGCCAGCAGCTTAGTATTGGTGAACACCGGGGAGCTGTTTTTT; cdr3_aa: CASSLVLVNTGELFF
v_call: TRBV25-1; d_call: TRBD1; j_call: TRBJ1-1; cdr3_length: 15; clone_size: NA; cdr3_nt: TGTGCCAGCAGTGACTCCGGGACAGGGGGCACTGAAGCTTTCTTT; cdr3_aa: CASSDSGTGGTEAFF
v_call: TRBV6-1; d_call: NA; j_call: TRBJ1-2; cdr3_length: 13; clone_size: NA; cdr3_nt: TGTGCCAGCAGACCCACAGGGCTTCGAGGCTACACCTTC; cdr3_aa: CASRPTGLRGYTF
v_call: TRBV7-2; d_call: NA; j_call: TRBJ2-7; cdr3_length: 16; clone_size: NA; cdr3_nt: TGTGCCAGCAGCTTAGAGGGACTCCGATTTTCCTACGAGCAGTACTTC; cdr3_aa: CASSLEGLRFSYEQYF
v_call: TRBV19; d_call: NA; j_call: TRBJ2-2; cdr3_length: 16; clone_size: NA; cdr3_nt: TGTGCCAGTAGTCCGCGGGGAGGGGGTGGCACCGGGGAGCTGTTTTTT; cdr3_aa: CASSPRGGGGTGELFF
v_call: TRBV2; d_call: NA; j_call: TRBJ1-1; cdr3_length: 13; clone_size: many; cdr3_nt: TGTGCCAGCAGTGCAGATAGGAACACTGAAGCTTTCTTT; cdr3_aa: CASSADRNTEAFF
v_call: TRBV5-6; d_call: TRBD2; j_call: TRBJ2-3; cdr3_length: 17; clone_size: few; cdr3_nt: TGTGCCAGCAGCTTTCTACTAGCGGGGGGGCCCACAGATACGCAGTATTTT; cdr3_aa: CASSFLLAGGPTDTQYF
v_call: TRBV9; d_call: NA; j_call: TRBJ1-3; cdr3_length: 15; clone_size: NA; cdr3_nt: TGTGCCAGCAGCCATAACTCGGACTTGGGAAACACCATATATTTT; cdr3_aa: CASSHNSDLGNTIYF
v_call: TRBV6-4; d_call: TRBD2; j_call: TRBJ2-3; cdr3_length: 14; clone_size: NA; cdr3_nt: TGTGCCAGCAGCCCCGTCTTAGCGGGGGATACGCAGTATTTT; cdr3_aa: CASSPVLAGDTQYF
v_call: TRBV6-1; d_call: TRBD2; j_call: TRBJ2-2; cdr3_length: 16; clone_size: few; cdr3_nt: TGTGCCAGCAGTCAACTAGCGGGGGGTGAGACCGGGGAGCTGTTTTTT; cdr3_aa: CASSQLAGGETGELFF
v_call: TRBV5-1; d_call: NA; j_call: TRBJ1-1; cdr3_length: 14; clone_size: many; cdr3_nt: TGCGCCAGCAGCTTGGGACAGGTAGGCACTGAAGCTTTCTTT; cdr3_aa: CASSLGQVGTEAFF
v_call: TRBV13; d_call: TRBD1; j_call: TRBJ1-4; cdr3_length: 13; clone_size: few; cdr3_nt: TGTGCCAGCAGCATCAGGGGGAATGAAAAACTGTTTTTT; cdr3_aa: CASSIRGNEKLFF
v_call: TRBV27; d_call: NA; j_call: TRBJ2-3; cdr3_length: 16; clone_size: NA; cdr3_nt: TGTGCCAGCAGCCCCGAACTAGGTTTTAACACAGATACGCAGTATTTT; cdr3_aa: CASSPELGFNTDTQYF
v_call: TRBV11-2; d_call: NA; j_call: TRBJ1-1; cdr3_length: 15; clone_size: many; cdr3_nt: TGTGCCAGCAGCTTAATAAGGTACTTTGACACTGAAGCTTTCTTT; cdr3_aa: CASSLIRYFDTEAFF
v_call: TRBV7-9; d_call: NA; j_call: TRBJ2-5; cdr3_length: 14; clone_size: many; cdr3_nt: TGTGCCAGCGGGCTAACACAGAACCAAGAGACCCAGTACTTC; cdr3_aa: CASGLTQNQETQYF
v_call: TRBV19; d_call: NA; j_call: TRBJ1-1; cdr3_length: 14; clone_size: NA; cdr3_nt: TGTGCCAGTAGGGGGACGGCCGATATAATTGAAGCTTTCTTT; cdr3_aa: CASRGTADIIEAFF
v_call: TRBV6-1; d_call: TRBD1; j_call: TRBJ1-6; cdr3_length: 16; clone_size: NA; cdr3_nt: TGTGCCAGCAGCCTTAACTTACAGGGGATGGGTTCACCCCTCCACTTT; cdr3_aa: CASSLNLQGMGSPLHF
v_call: TRBV9; d_call: NA; j_call: TRBJ1-3; cdr3_length: 15; clone_size: NA; cdr3_nt: TGTGCCAGCAGCGTAGGGGGAAACTCTGGAAACACCATATATTTT; cdr3_aa: CASSVGGNSGNTIYF
v_call: TRBV7-2; d_call: NA; j_call: TRBJ2-1; cdr3_length: 14; clone_size: NA; cdr3_nt: TGTGCCAGCAGCCCCGTAGACACATACAATGAGCAGTTCTTC; cdr3_aa: CASSPVDTYNEQFF
v_call: TRBV20-1; d_call: TRBD1; j_call: TRBJ2-7; cdr3_length: 13; clone_size: many; cdr3_nt: TGCAGTGCTGGAGACAGGGGCCCGGAGGAGCAGTACTTC; cdr3_aa: CSAGDRGPEEQYF
v_call: TRBV20-1; d_call: TRBD2; j_call: TRBJ2-5; cdr3_length: 13; clone_size: once; cdr3_nt: TGCAGTGCTAGTCGGGGGGTGCGAGAGACCCAGTACTTC; cdr3_aa: CSASRGVRETQYF
v_call: TRBV6-1; d_call: NA; j_call: TRBJ2-3; cdr3_length: 16; clone_size: few; cdr3_nt: TGTGCCAGCAGTGGGGGCCGGGGGAGATTCACAGATACGCAGTATTTT; cdr3_aa: CASSGGRGRFTDTQYF
v_call: TRBV2; d_call: TRBD1; j_call: TRBJ1-1; cdr3_length: 15; clone_size: NA; cdr3_nt: TGTGCCACCCGAGACTTGGACAGGACGAACACTGAAGCTTTCTTT; cdr3_aa: CATRDLDRTNTEAFF
v_call: TRBV2; d_call: NA; j_call: TRBJ1-1; cdr3_length: 14; clone_size: many; cdr3_nt: TGTGCCAGCAGTGAAGAACCGAGGCACACTGAAGCTTTCTTT; cdr3_aa: CASSEEPRHTEAFF
v_call: TRBV6-2/TRBV6-3; d_call: NA; j_call: TRBJ1-5; cdr3_length: 13; clone_size: many; cdr3_nt: TGTGCCAGCAGGTGGGGATCCAATCAGCCCCAGCATTTT; cdr3_aa: CASRWGSNQPQHF
v_call: TRBV20-1; d_call: NA; j_call: TRBJ1-3; cdr3_length: 15; clone_size: few; cdr3_nt: TGCAGTGCTAGAGGCGGTGTGTATTCTGGAAACACCATATATTTT; cdr3_aa: CSARGGVYSGNTIYF
v_call: TRBV5-1; d_call: NA; j_call: TRBJ1-1; cdr3_length: 14; clone_size: many; cdr3_nt: TGCGCCAGCAGCATCCGACAGTCGAACACTGAAGCTTTCTTT; cdr3_aa: CASSIRQSNTEAFF
v_call: TRBV9; d_call: NA; j_call: TRBJ1-1; cdr3_length: 14; clone_size: NA; cdr3_nt: TGTGCCAGCAGCGTGGGGGGGGGGGGCAGAGAAGCTTTCTTT; cdr3_aa: CASSVGGGGREAFF
v_call: TRBV2; d_call: NA; j_call: TRBJ2-7; cdr3_length: 11; clone_size: NA; cdr3_nt: TGTGCCATACAGGGTATCTACGAGCAGTACTTC; cdr3_aa: CAIQGIYEQYF
v_call: TRBV20-1; d_call: NA; j_call: TRBJ2-5; cdr3_length: 10; clone_size: many; cdr3_nt: TGCAGTGCTAGGAGAAGGACCCAGTACTTC; cdr3_aa: CSARRRTQYF
v_call: TRBV2; d_call: NA; j_call: TRBJ1-4; cdr3_length: 12; clone_size: many; cdr3_nt: TGTGCCAGCGGGCCCCTGGAAGAAAAACTGTTTTTT; cdr3_aa: CASGPLEEKLFF
v_call: TRBV4-1; d_call: TRBD1; j_call: TRBJ1-2; cdr3_length: 16; clone_size: NA; cdr3_nt: TGCGCCAGCAGAAGCTTAACCAGGGGGCGCGACTATGGCTACACCTTC; cdr3_aa: CASRSLTRGRDYGYTF
v_call: TRBV11-2; d_call: NA; j_call: TRBJ2-1; cdr3_length: 16; clone_size: many; cdr3_nt: TGTGCCAGCAGTCCCAGCGGGCCTAGCTCCTACAATGAGCAGTTCTTC; cdr3_aa: CASSPSGPSSYNEQFF
v_call: TRBV7-8; d_call: NA; j_call: TRBJ1-4; cdr3_length: 15; clone_size: NA; cdr3_nt: TGTGCCAGCAGCTTATACCGGGGGACTAATGAAAAACTGTTTTTT; cdr3_aa: CASSLYRGTNEKLFF
v_call: TRBV7-3; d_call: NA; j_call: TRBJ2-1; cdr3_length: 14; clone_size: many; cdr3_nt: TGTGCCAGCAGCCGCTCGATAGGGAACAATGAGCAGTTCTTC; cdr3_aa: CASSRSIGNNEQFF
v_call: TRBV2; d_call: NA; j_call: TRBJ1-4; cdr3_length: 15; clone_size: few; cdr3_nt: TGTGCCAGCAGTACTGGGACGGTAACTAATGAAAAACTGTTTTTT; cdr3_aa: CASSTGTVTNEKLFF
v_call: TRBV7-9; d_call: NA; j_call: TRBJ1-5; cdr3_length: 15; clone_size: NA; cdr3_nt: TGTGCCAGCAGCTCGGGGGGAGAGAGCAATCAGCCCCAGCATTTT; cdr3_aa: CASSSGGESNQPQHF
v_call: TRBV2; d_call: NA; j_call: TRBJ1-1; cdr3_length: 13; clone_size: many; cdr3_nt: TGTGCCAGCAGTGTCCACCTTAGCACTGAAGCTTTCTTT; cdr3_aa: CASSVHLSTEAFF
v_call: TRBV12-3/TRBV12-4; d_call: TRBD1; j_call: TRBJ1-1; cdr3_length: 15; clone_size: many; cdr3_nt: TGTGCCAGCAGACCCAGGGGGCTGGAGAACACTGAAGCTTTCTTT; cdr3_aa: CASRPRGLENTEAFF
v_call: TRBV3-1; d_call: NA; j_call: TRBJ2-3; cdr3_length: 17; clone_size: many; cdr3_nt: TGTGCCAGCAGCCAAGATTCGGTCAGGTCGCCCACAGATACGCAGTATTTT; cdr3_aa: CASSQDSVRSPTDTQYF
v_call: TRBV6-1; d_call: TRBD1; j_call: TRBJ1-1; cdr3_length: 15; clone_size: few; cdr3_nt: TGTGCCAGCAGTGCCGGAGTAACAGGGGTTACTGAAGCTTTCTTT; cdr3_aa: CASSAGVTGVTEAFF
v_call: TRBV2; d_call: TRBD1; j_call: TRBJ1-5; cdr3_length: 15; clone_size: NA; cdr3_nt: TGTGCCAGCAGTGGCGGGACAGGGGGCGAACAGCCCCAGCATTTT; cdr3_aa: CASSGGTGGEQPQHF
v_call: TRBV19; d_call: NA; j_call: TRBJ1-4; cdr3_length: 11; clone_size: few; cdr3_nt: TGTGCCAACATCCGGGTCCCGAAACTGTTTTTT; cdr3_aa: CANIRVPKLFF
v_call: TRBV7-9; d_call: TRBD2; j_call: TRBJ2-5; cdr3_length: 15; clone_size: many; cdr3_nt: TGTGCCAGCAGCTCCGAGGGAGGGGTGATGGAGACCCAGTACTTC; cdr3_aa: CASSSEGGVMETQYF
v_call: TRBV7-9; d_call: NA; j_call: TRBJ2-1; cdr3_length: 12; clone_size: many; cdr3_nt: TGTGCCAGCAGCTTCAAAGACAATGAGCAGTTCTTC; cdr3_aa: CASSFKDNEQFF
v_call: TRBV18; d_call: TRBD1; j_call: TRBJ2-3; cdr3_length: 16; clone_size: few; cdr3_nt: TGTGCCAGCTCACCCTCGAACAGGGGGGGCACAGATACGCAGTATTTT; cdr3_aa: CASSPSNRGGTDTQYF
v_call: TRBV7-9; d_call: TRBD2; j_call: TRBJ2-1; cdr3_length: 19; clone_size: NA; cdr3_nt: TGTGCCAGCAGCCTCAGGGGGGTGACTAGCGGGGGCCCTGCTGTTGAGCAGTTCTTC; cdr3_aa: CASSLRGVTSGGPAVEQFF